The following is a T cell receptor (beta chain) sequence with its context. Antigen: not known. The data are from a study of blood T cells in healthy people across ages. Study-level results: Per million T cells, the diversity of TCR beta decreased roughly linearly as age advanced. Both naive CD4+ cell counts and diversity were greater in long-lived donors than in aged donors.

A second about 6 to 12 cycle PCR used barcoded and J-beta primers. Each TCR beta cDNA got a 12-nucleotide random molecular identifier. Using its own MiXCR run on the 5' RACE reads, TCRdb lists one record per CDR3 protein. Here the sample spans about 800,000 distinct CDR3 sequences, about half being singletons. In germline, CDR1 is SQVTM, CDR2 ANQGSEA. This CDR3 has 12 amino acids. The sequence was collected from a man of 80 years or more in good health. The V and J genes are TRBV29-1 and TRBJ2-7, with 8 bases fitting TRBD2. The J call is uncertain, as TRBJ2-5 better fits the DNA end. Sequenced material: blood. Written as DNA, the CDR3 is TGCAGCGCGGAGACTAGCGTAGAGACCCAGTACTTC. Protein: CSAETSVETQYF.